The 6 T cell receptor beta chains below were found in one sample sequenced in a study of control samples from healthy donors and cancer patients. Clones were read by immunoSEQ multiplex PCR, and TCRdb kept only the in-frame ones, dropping some. The profile shows over 75,000 clones, 85% of them singletons. Sequenced input: blood. These receptors were collected from a man younger than 45 in good health.

V is TRBV11-2 and J is TRBJ2-7; 9 nucleotides match TRBD2. Germline CDR1 reads SGHAT; CDR2 reads FQNNGV. The CDR3 spans 15 residues. V trimming: 5 bases; J trimming: 6 bases; junction bases outside the gene matches: 11. CDR3 sequence reads: CASSHTGTSFREQYF. The CDR3 coding sequence is TGTGCCAGCAGCCATACCGGGACTAGCTTTCGCGAGCAGTACTTC.

As concerns this clone: This specimen includes other DNA sequences encoding the same CDR3. The genes are TRBV11-3 and TRBJ1-1, with 7 bases that match TRBD1. The CDR3 runs to 13 residues. Looked up from germline, CDR1 is SGHNT and CDR2 is YENEEA. Unmatched junction bases numbered 1, after V lost 2 bases and J lost 4 bases. The CDR3 nucleotides read TGTGCCAGCAGCTTACGACAGGGCACTGAAGCTTTCTTT. As protein: CASSLRQGTEAFF.

This chain links TRBV30 with TRBJ1-4; 9 bases are a match to TRBD1. The CDR3 contains 14 residues. Germline V gives CDR1 GTSNPN, CDR2 SVGIG (reference sequence). V trimming: 7 bases; J trimming: 5 bases; junction bases outside the gene matches: 8. CDR3 protein: CASDTGTGNEKLFF. The CDR3, as DNA: TGTGCCTCGGATACCGGGACAGGGAATGAAAAACTGTTTTTT.

The rearrangement uses TRBV6-2 or TRBV6-3 and TRBJ2-3; 10 nucleotides match TRBD2. The trim removed 2 bases at V and 6 bases at J, leaving 8 bases unmatched. The CDR3 contains 16 residues. Germline V gene data show CDR1 as MNHEY and CDR2 as SVGEGT. This CDR3 reads CASSYVLAGPSDTQYF. The CDR3 DNA is TGTGCCAGCAGTTACGTACTAGCGGGACCCTCCGATACGCAGTATTTT.

The chain has TRBV12-3 or TRBV12-4 and TRBJ2-7; D is undetermined. The V end was cut by 5 bases, the J end by 2 bases, with 7 bases between. CDR3 length: 12 residues. As DNA, the CDR3 is TGTGCCAGCAGTCCTCCTGCCTACGAGCAGTACTTC. This codes for CASSPPAYEQYF.

This clone was observed a single time. V is TRBV6-6 and J is TRBJ1-1; no clear D. Germline assignment: CDR1 MNHNY and CDR2 SVGAGI (reference sequence). The CDR3 is 15 amino acids. Trimming stripped 0 bases from V and 1 base from J, with 9 bases between. The CDR3 coding sequence is TGTGCCAGCAGTTACTCGTTCCGGACGAACACTGAAGCTTTCTTT. Amino acid sequence: CASSYSFRTNTEAFF.